This TCR beta chain was documented in a study of blood T cell repertoires in COVID-19. Study in general: Samples of COVID-19 (acute and convalescent) were obtained from the United States, Italy and Spain. In each case, the material was cDNA or gDNA derived from T cells, B-cell-depleted T cells, or PBMCs.

Between the trimmed V and J ends, which lost 1 base and 15 bases, there was a span of 7 bases. Germline-derived CDR1 and CDR2 are LGHNA and YSLEER. This CDR3 comprises 10 residues. Here immunoSEQ multiplex PCR was the method, and the copy in TCRdb shows in-frame clones only, minus some. The table has about 190,000 clones, over 70% seen once. The receptor's source is a man between 60 and 70 years old with active or convalescent COVID-19. What was sequenced was peripheral blood. V gene TRBV4-3 combines with J gene TRBJ1-5, with D perhaps matching TRBD1 (5 bases). CDR3 sequence: CASSQGGGHF. The DNA of the CDR3 is TGCGCCAGCAGCCAAGGGGGGGGGCATTTT.